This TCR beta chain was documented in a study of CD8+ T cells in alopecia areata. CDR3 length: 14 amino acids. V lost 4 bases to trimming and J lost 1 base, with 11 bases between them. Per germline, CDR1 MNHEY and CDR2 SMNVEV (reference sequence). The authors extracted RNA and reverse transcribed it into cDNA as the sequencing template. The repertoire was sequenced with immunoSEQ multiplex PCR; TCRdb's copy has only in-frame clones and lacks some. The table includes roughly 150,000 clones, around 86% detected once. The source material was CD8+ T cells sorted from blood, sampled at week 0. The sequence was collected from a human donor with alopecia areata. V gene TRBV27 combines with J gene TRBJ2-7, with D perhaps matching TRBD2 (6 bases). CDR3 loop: CASSWEASSYEQYF. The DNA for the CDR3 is TGTGCCAGCAGTTGGGAGGCATCATCCTACGAGCAGTACTTC.